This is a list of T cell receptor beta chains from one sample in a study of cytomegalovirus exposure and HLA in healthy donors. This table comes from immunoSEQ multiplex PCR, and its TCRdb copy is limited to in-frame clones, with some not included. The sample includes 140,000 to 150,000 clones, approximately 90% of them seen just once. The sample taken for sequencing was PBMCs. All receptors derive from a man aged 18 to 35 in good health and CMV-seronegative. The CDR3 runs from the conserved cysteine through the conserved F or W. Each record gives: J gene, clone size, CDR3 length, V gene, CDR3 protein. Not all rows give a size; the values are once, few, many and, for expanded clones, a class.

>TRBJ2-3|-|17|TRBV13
CASSWIRDRGTTDTQYF
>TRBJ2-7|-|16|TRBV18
CASSLGRDRKTYEQYF
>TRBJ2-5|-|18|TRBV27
CASSSSLAGGQLWETQYF
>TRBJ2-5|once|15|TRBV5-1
CASSAIGTAEETQYF
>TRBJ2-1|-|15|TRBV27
CASSPPGLAGNEQFF
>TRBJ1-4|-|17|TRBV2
CASRKTPAGGLREKLFF
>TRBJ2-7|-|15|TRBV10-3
CAISESRTGSYEQYF
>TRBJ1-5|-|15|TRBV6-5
CASSYSLGVGQPQHF
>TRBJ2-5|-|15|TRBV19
CASSIARTPQETQYF
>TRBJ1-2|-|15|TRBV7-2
CASSRAGTGIYGYTF
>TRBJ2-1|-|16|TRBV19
CASSAHRGGLNNEQFF
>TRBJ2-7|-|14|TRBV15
CATAQGVDSYEQYF
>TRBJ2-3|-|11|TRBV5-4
CASSLTDTQYF
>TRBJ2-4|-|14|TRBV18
CASSRTGVKNIQYF
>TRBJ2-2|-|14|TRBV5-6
CASSSAGNPGELFF
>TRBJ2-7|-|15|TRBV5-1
CASSLGGQGTYEQYF
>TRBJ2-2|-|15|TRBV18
CASSPLGQNTGELFF
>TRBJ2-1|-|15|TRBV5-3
CARSSPRDSDNEQFF
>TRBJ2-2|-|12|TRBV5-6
CASSLLSGELFF
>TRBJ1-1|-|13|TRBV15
CATSGQQGTEAFF
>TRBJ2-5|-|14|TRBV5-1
CASSLQVTQETQYF
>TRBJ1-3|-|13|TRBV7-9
CASSPRGYGTIYF
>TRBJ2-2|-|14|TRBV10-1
CASSGLGRAGELFF
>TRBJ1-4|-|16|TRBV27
CASSMGTGVTNEKLFF
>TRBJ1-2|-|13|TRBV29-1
CSVEEPGVSGYTF
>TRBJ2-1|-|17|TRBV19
CASSSPPGVMVNNEQFF
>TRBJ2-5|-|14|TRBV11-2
CASSLFRTDGTQYF
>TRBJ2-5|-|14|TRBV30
CAWSVWRGEETQYF
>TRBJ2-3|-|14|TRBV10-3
CAISSLSSTDTQYF
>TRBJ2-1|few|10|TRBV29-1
CSVDEDEQFF
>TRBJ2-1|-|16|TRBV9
CASSPRTSGNRVEQFF
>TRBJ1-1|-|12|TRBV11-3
CASKPSNTEAFF
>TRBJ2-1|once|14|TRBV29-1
CSVEPGLAPPEQFF
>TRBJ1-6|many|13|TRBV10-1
CASQAGGRSPLHF
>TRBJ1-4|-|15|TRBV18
CASSPRTAWDEKLFF
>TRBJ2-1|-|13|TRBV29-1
CSVAESTYNEQFF
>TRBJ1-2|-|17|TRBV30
CAWRDETGYRANYGYTF
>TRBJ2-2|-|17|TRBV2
CASRASGRASNTGELFF
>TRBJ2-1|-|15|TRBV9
CASSLRFGSYNEQFF
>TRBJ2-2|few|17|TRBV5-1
CASSRAVRESNTGELFF
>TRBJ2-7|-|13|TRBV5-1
CASSLDPGREQYF
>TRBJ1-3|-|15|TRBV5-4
CASSLNPGSGNTIYF
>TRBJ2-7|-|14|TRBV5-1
CASSPSGAHYEQYF
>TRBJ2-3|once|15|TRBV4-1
CASSQEGSYRDTQYF
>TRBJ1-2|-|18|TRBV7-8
CASSSGGQGRRGNYGYTF
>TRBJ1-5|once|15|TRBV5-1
CASSLLDSYNQPQHF
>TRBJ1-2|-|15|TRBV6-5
CASSYSRDSNYGYTF
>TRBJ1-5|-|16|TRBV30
CAWSRQGLASNQPQHF
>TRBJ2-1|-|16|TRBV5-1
CASSSGGTGWDNEQFF
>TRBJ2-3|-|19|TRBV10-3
CAISELSSDLPTSTDTQYF
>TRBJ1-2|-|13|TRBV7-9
CASSLEAGVGYTF
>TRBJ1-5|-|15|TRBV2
CASSASQGSNQPQHF
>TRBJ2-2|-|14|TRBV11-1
CASSLLLNTGELFF